The clone carrying this T cell receptor beta chain was recorded at least ten times. What it recognizes is unknown. On each TCR cDNA molecule, a unique molecular identifier was present. Using its own MiXCR run on the 5' RACE reads, TCRdb lists one record per CDR3 protein. The sample shows around 110,000 distinct CDR3 sequences, less than 15% of them seen only once. This CDR3 contains 11 residues. V lost 4 bases and J 9 bases, leaving 7 bases between the germline ends. Germline V gives CDR1 MDHEN, CDR2 SYDVKM. The entry originates in a study of spatial heterogeneity in lung cancer. Study details: Median follow-up for sequenced PBMC samples was roughly two years after resection, when such samples existed. Beta-chain sequences consistently outnumbered alpha-chain sequences in detection.

Study results and caveats: At resection, ubiquitous expanded tumor TCRs appeared in blood more than at follow-up.

Time point described: blood at routine non-recurrence follow-up after resection. Tumor, nontumor lung or frozen PBMC supplied whole RNA that was sequenced unsorted. Sequenced here: PBMCs, sampled at follow-up. The chain carries TRBV28 and TRBJ2-1; D ambiguous. This TCR was sampled from a male donor with early-stage non-small cell lung cancer. The CDR3 loop is CASSYRGEQFF. Written as DNA, the CDR3 is TGTGCCAGCAGTTACCGTGGTGAGCAGTTCTTC.